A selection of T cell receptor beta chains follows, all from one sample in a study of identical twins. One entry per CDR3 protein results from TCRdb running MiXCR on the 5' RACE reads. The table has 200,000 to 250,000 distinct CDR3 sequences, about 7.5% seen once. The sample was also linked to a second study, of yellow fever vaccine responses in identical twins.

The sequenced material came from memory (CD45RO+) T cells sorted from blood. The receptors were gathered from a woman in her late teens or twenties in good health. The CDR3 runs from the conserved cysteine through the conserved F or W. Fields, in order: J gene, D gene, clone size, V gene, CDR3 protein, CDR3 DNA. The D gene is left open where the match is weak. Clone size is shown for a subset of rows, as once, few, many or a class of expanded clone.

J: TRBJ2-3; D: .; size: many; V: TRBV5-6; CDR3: CASSLVLITDTQYF; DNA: TGTGCCAGCAGCTTGGTTTTGATCACAGATACGCAGTATTTT
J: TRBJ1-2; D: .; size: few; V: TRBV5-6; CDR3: CASSLVFRVDGYTF; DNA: TGTGCCAGCAGCTTGGTCTTCCGGGTGGATGGCTACACCTTC
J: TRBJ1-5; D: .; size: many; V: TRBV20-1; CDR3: CSARWDNSNQPQHF; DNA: TGCAGTGCTAGGTGGGATAATAGCAATCAGCCCCAGCATTTT
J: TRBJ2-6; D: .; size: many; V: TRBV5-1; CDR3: CASSLMVGANVLTF; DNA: TGCGCCAGCAGCTTGATGGTGGGGGCCAACGTCCTGACTTTC
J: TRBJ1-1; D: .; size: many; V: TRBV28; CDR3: CASSFRDVEAFF; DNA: TGTGCCAGCAGCTTTAGGGACGTTGAAGCTTTCTTT
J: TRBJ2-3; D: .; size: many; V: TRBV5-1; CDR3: CASSLDGPDRTDTQYF; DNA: TGCGCCAGCAGCTTGGACGGGCCGGACCGCACAGATACGCAGTATTTT
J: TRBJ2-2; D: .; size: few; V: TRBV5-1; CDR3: CASSPRVSNTGELFF; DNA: TGCGCCAGCAGCCCCAGGGTTTCAAACACCGGGGAGCTGTTTTTT
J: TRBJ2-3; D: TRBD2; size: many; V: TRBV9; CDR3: CASSVGRTSGHTDTQYF; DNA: TGTGCCAGCAGCGTAGGCAGGACTAGCGGGCACACAGATACGCAGTATTTT
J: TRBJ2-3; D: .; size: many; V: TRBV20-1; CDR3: CSASLSIAADTQYF; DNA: TGCAGTGCTAGCCTCTCGATCGCGGCAGATACGCAGTATTTT
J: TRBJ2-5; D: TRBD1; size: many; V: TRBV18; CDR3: CASSRQGLQETQYF; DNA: TGTGCCAGCTCACGACAGGGCTTGCAAGAGACCCAGTACTTC
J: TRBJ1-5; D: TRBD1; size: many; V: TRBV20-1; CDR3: CSATDRGQGNQPQHF; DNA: TGCAGTGCAACGGACAGGGGCCAAGGTAATCAGCCCCAGCATTTT
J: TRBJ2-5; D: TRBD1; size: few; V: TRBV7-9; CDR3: CASSLRQGETQYF; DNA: TGTGCCAGCAGCTTGAGACAGGGAGAGACCCAGTACTTC
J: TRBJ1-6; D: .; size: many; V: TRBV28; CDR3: CASTTQGFNYSPLHF; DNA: TGTGCCAGCACTACACAGGGATTCAATTATTCACCCCTCCACTTT
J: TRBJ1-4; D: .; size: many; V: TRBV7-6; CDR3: CASSLGPVTADEKLFF; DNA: TGTGCCAGCAGCTTAGGGCCTGTGACAGCGGATGAAAAACTGTTTTTT
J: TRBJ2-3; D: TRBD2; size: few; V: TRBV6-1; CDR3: CASSPRLAGAPFKQYF; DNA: TGTGCCAGCAGTCCCCGACTAGCGGGGGCGCCGTTCAAGCAGTATTTT
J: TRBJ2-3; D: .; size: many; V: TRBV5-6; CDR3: CASSLAAARPWDTQYF; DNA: TGTGCCAGCAGCTTGGCCGCGGCTAGGCCGTGGGATACGCAGTATTTT
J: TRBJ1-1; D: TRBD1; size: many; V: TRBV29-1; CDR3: CSVAGRGPGGGEAFF; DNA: TGCAGCGTTGCTGGCAGGGGGCCCGGGGGTGGTGAAGCTTTCTTT
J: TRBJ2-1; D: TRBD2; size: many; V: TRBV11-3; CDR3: CASSWDGLAGGDNEQFF; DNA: TGTGCCAGCAGCTGGGACGGCCTAGCGGGAGGGGATAATGAGCAGTTCTTC
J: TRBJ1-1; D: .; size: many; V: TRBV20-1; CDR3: CSAPRQNTEAFF; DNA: TGCAGTGCTCCCCGACAGAACACTGAAGCTTTCTTT
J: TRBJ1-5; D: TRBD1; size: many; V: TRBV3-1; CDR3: CASSQTGNQPQHF; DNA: TGTGCCAGCAGCCAGACAGGGAATCAGCCCCAGCATTTT
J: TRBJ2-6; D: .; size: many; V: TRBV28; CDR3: CASSLGAHSGANVLTF; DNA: TGTGCCAGCAGTTTAGGGGCTCACTCTGGGGCCAACGTCCTGACTTTC
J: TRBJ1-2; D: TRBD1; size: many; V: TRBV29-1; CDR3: CSTPRQGGGYTF; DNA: TGCAGCACTCCCCGACAGGGGGGTGGCTACACCTTC
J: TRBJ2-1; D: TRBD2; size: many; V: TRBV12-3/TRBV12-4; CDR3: CASTGTRVYNEQFF; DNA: TGTGCCAGCACCGGGACTAGAGTTTACAATGAGCAGTTCTTC
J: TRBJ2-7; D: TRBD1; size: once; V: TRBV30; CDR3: CAWDGQGVYEQYF; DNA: TGTGCCTGGGACGGACAGGGGGTTTACGAGCAGTACTTC
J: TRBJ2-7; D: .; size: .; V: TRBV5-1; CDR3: CASSLAAGGPYEQYF; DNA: TGCGCCAGCAGCTTGGCCGCGGGCGGACCCTACGAGCAGTACTTC
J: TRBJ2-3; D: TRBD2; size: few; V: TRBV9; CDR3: CASTQSSGAGTDTQYF; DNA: TGTGCCAGCACCCAAAGTAGCGGGGCAGGCACAGATACGCAGTATTTT
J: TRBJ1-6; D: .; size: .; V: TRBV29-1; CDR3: CSASQGTNSPLHF; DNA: TGCAGCGCAAGCCAGGGAACTAATTCACCCCTCCACTTT
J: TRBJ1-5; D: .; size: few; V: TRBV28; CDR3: CASSLIRQGQPQHF; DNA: TGTGCCAGCAGTTTGATTCGTCAGGGCCAGCCCCAGCATTTT
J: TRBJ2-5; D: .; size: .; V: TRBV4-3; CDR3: CASSRTIEAGETQYF; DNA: TGCGCCAGCAGCCGCACCATCGAGGCGGGGGAGACCCAGTACTTC
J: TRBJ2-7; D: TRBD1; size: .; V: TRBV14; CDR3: CASSQDFQGDYEQYF; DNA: TGTGCCAGCAGCCAAGATTTTCAGGGGGACTACGAGCAGTACTTC
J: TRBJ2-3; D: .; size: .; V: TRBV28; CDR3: CASADFGSHTDTQYF; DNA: TGTGCCAGCGCCGACTTTGGATCGCACACAGATACGCAGTATTTT
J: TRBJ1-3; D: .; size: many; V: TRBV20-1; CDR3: CSASSGLVSGNTIYF; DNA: TGCAGTGCTTCTTCAGGACTAGTCTCTGGAAACACCATATATTTT
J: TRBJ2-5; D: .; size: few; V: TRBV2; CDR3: CASTTRRGQETQYF; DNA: TGTGCCAGCACTACGAGGCGCGGGCAAGAGACCCAGTACTTC
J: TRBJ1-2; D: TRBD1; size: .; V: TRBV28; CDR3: CASTKSAGGSYGYTF; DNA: TGTGCCAGCACTAAATCGGCAGGGGGCTCCTATGGCTACACCTTC
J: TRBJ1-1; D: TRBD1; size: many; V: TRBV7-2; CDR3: CASSLALATGHNEAFF; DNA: TGTGCCAGCAGCTTAGCGCTCGCGACAGGGCATAATGAAGCTTTCTTT
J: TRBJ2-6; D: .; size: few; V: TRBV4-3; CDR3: CASSPTGNSGANVLTF; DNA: TGCGCCAGCAGCCCCACAGGTAACTCTGGGGCCAACGTCCTGACTTTC
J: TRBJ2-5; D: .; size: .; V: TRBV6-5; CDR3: CASSPEFGAQYF; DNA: TGTGCCAGCAGCCCTGAGTTCGGGGCCCAGTACTTC
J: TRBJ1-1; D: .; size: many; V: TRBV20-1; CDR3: CSAVRGGTEAFF; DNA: TGCAGTGCTGTCAGGGGAGGGACTGAAGCTTTCTTT
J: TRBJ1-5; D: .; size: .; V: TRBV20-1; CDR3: CSARDVTSPSNQPQHF; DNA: TGCAGTGCTAGAGATGTGACTTCCCCTAGCAATCAGCCCCAGCATTTT
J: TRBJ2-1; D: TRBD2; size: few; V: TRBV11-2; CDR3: CASSLGTSGGAYNEQFF; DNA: TGTGCCAGCAGCCTCGGGACTAGCGGGGGGGCGTACAATGAGCAGTTCTTC
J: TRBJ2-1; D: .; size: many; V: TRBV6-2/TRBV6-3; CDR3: CASSSPYNEQFF; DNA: TGTGCCAGCAGTTCCCCTTACAATGAGCAGTTCTTC